The source of this T cell receptor beta chain is a study of CD8 T cells in ankylosing spondylitis. The germline V and J ends were trimmed by 1 base and 3 bases, with 10 bases remaining between them. The CDR3 sequence is 15 residues long. Findings and limits, study-wide: For ankylosing spondylitis blood, a TCR beta motif of 7 or 8 highly homologous variants appeared characteristic. As for the disease-linked clones, they showed a CD8+ phenotype and occurred at relatively low frequencies in peripheral blood. Enrichment of disease-linked clones was reportedly significant in matched ankylosing spondylitis synovial fluid.

Making the TCR beta libraries involved quantitative 5'-RACE with molecular barcodes. In TCRdb, the 5' RACE reads were re-called with MiXCR into one record per CDR3 protein. The sample has under 250,000 distinct CDR3 sequences, roughly 32% seen once; the top ten hold 4% to 5%. There are a few counts of this clonotype. The target antigen is unknown. The sequenced sample consisted of blood, either unsorted or a sorted T cell fraction (not recorded which). The V and J genes are TRBV12-3 or TRBV12-4 and TRBJ1-5; possible D gene TRBD1, 6 bases. The receptor was derived from a male donor with ankylosing spondylitis or in good health (not recorded which). The CDR3 sequence is CASSLVGGTNQPQHF. Written as DNA, the CDR3 is TGTGCCAGCAGTTTAGTGGGGGGCACCAATCAGCCCCAGCATTTT.